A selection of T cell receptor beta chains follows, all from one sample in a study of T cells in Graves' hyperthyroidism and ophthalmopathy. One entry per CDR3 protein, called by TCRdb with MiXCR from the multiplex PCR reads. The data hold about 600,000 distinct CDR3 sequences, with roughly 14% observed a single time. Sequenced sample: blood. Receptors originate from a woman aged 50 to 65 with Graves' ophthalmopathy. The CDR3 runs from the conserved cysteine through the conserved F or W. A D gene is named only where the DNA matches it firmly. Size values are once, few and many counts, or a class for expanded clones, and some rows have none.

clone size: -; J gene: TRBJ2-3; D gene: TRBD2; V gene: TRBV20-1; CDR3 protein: CSAALTVAGSTDTQYF; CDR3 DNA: TGCAGTGCCGCATTGACAGTAGCGGGGAGCACAGATACGCAGTATTTT
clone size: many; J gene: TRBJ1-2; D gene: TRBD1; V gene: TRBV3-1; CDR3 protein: CASSLGGTFGYTF; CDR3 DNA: TGTGCCAGCAGCCTAGGGGGCACCTTTGGCTACACCTTC
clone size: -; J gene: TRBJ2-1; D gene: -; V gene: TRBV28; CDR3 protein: CASRPDSTIRQFF; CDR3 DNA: TGTGCCAGCAGGCCGGACAGCACAATTAGGCAGTTCTTC
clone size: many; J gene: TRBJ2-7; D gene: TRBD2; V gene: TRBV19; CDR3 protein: CASRQRGSSYEQYF; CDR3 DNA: TGTGCCAGTCGACAGCGGGGGTCCTCCTACGAGCAGTACTTC
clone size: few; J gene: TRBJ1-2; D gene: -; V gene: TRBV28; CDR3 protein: CASSFLGGIYGYTF; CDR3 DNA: TGTGCCAGCAGTTTTTTAGGGGGGATCTATGGCTACACCTTC
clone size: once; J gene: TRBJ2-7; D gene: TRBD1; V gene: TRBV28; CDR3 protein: CASSFITGQGTLEQYF; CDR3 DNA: TGTGCCAGCAGTTTTATTACGGGACAGGGGACTCTCGAGCAGTACTTC
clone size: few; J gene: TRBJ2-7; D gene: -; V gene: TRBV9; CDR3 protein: CASSVGYASSYEQYF; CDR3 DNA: TGTGCCAGCAGCGTAGGTTACGCCAGCTCCTACGAGCAGTACTTC
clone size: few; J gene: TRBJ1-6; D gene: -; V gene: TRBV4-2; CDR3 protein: CASSQAGTNSPLHF; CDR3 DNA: TGTGCCAGCAGCCAGGCAGGGACAAATTCACCCCTCCACTTT
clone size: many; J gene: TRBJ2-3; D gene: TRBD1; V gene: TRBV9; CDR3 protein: CASSVDGRTGGVDTQYF; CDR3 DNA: TGTGCCAGCAGCGTAGATGGAAGGACAGGGGGCGTAGATACGCAGTATTTT
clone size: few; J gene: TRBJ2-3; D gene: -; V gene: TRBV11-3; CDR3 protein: CASSLQTSTDTQYF; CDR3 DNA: TGTGCCAGCAGCCTCCAGACTAGCACAGATACGCAGTATTTT
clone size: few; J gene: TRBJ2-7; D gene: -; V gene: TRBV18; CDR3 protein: CASSPLGWGSSYEQYF; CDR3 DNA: TGTGCCAGCTCACCACTGGGGTGGGGGAGCTCCTACGAGCAGTACTTC
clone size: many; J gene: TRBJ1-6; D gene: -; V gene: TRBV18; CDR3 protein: CASSPGGVFSPLHF; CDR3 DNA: TGTGCCAGCTCACCAGGGGGTGTTTTCTCACCCCTCCACTTT
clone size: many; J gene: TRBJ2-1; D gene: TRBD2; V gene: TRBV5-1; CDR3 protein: CASIAGVRGNEQFF; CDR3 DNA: TGCGCCAGCATAGCGGGAGTTCGTGGCAATGAGCAGTTCTTC
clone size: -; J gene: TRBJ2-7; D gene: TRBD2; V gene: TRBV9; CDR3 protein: CASSIGTSGSYEQYF; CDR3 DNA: TGTGCCAGCAGCATTGGGACTAGCGGCTCCTACGAGCAGTACTTC
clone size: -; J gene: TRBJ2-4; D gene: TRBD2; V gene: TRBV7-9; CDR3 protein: CASSFITSGSGNIQYF; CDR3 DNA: TGTGCCAGCAGCTTCATTACTAGCGGGAGTGGGAACATTCAGTACTTC
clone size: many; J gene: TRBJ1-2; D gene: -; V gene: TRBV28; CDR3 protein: CASSLPGRGYTF; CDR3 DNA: TGTGCCAGCAGTTTACCAGGGAGAGGCTACACCTTC
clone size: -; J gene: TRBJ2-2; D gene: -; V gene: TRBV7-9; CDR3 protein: CASSLNGVTGELFF; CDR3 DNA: TGTGCCAGCAGCTTGAACGGGGTCACCGGGGAGCTGTTTTTT
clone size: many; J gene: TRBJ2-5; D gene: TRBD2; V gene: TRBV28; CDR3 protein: CASSFPSGRAEGETQYF; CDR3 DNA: TGTGCCAGCAGTTTTCCTAGCGGGAGGGCTGAGGGGGAGACCCAGTACTTC
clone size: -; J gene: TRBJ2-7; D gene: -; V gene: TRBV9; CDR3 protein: CASSTQRVAANYEQYF; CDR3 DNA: TGTGCCAGCAGCACCCAGCGGGTAGCGGCGAACTACGAGCAGTACTTC
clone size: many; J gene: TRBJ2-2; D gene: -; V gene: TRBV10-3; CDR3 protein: CAISETATGELFF; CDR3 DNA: TGTGCCATCAGCGAGACTGCTACCGGGGAGCTGTTTTTT
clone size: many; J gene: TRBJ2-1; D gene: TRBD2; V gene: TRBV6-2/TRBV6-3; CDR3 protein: CASRKPPGLAGGSPYNEQFF; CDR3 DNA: TGTGCCAGCAGAAAACCACCGGGACTAGCGGGAGGAAGCCCTTACAATGAGCAGTTCTTC
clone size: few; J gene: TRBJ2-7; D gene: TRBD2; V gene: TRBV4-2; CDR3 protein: CASSRRTGTSGSYEQYF; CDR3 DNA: TGTGCCAGCAGCCGCAGAACCGGGACTAGCGGCTCCTACGAGCAGTACTTC
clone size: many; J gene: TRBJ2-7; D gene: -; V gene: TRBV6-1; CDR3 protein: CASSEALVNEQYF; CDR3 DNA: TGTGCCAGCAGTGAAGCGCTAGTTAACGAGCAGTACTTC